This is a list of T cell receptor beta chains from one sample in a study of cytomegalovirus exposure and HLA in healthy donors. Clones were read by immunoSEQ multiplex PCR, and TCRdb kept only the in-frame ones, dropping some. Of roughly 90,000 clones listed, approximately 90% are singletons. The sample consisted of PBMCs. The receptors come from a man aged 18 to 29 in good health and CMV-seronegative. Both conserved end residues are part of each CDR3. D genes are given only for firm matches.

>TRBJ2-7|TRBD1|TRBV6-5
CASSKPRTGYYEQYF
TGTGCCAGCAGTAAACCTAGGACAGGGTACTACGAGCAGTACTTC
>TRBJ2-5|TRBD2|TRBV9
CASSVGVSGGTQYF
TGTGCCAGCAGCGTAGGGGTTAGCGGGGGGACCCAGTACTTC
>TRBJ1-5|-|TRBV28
CASSLLGGQPQHF
TGTGCCAGCAGTTTATTGGGGGGGCAGCCCCAGCATTTT
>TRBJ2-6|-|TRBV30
CAWGGRSSGANVLTF
TGTGCCTGGGGGGGGAGGAGCTCTGGGGCCAACGTCCTGACTTTC
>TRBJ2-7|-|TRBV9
CASSAGEPIYEQYF
TGTGCCAGCAGCGCGGGGGAGCCGATTTACGAGCAGTACTTC
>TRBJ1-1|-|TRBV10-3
CATRRDTENTEAFF
TGTGCCACCCGACGGGACACCGAGAACACTGAAGCTTTCTTT
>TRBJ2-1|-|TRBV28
CASSLQAGQYNEQFF
TGTGCCAGCAGTTTACAAGCGGGACAATACAATGAGCAGTTCTTC
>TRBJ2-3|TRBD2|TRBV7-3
CASSLLEREGDTQYF
TGTGCCAGCAGCTTATTGGAGCGGGAGGGTGATACGCAGTATTTT
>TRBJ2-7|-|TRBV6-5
CASAGTDEQYF
TGTGCCAGCGCAGGAACCGACGAGCAGTACTTC
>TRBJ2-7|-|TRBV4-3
CASSQVVLREQYF
TGCGCCAGCAGCCAAGTGGTACTGAGGGAGCAGTACTTC
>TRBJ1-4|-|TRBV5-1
CASRIGALTNEKLFF
TGCGCCAGCAGGATAGGGGCGCTAACTAATGAAAAACTGTTTTTT
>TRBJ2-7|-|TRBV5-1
CASRNSSYEQYF
TGCGCCAGCAGAAATAGCTCCTACGAGCAGTACTTC
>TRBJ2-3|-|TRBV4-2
CASSQDKGGKGYHTDTQYF
TGTGCCAGCAGCCAAGATAAGGGCGGAAAGGGGTACCACACAGATACGCAGTATTTT
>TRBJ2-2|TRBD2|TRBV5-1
CASSSGLAGTGELFF
TGCGCCAGCAGCTCGGGACTAGCGGGCACCGGGGAGCTGTTTTTT